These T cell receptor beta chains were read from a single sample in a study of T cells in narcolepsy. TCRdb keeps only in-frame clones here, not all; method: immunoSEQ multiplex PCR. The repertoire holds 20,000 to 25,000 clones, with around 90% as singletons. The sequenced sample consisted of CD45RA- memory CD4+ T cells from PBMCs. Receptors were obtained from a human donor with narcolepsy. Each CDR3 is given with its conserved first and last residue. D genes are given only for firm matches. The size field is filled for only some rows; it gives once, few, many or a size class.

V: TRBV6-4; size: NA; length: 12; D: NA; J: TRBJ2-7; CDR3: CASSDSKFGGIF; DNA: TGTGCCAGCAGTGACTCGAAATTCGGCGGGATCTTC
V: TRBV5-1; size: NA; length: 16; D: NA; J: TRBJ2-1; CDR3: CASSLVSGSSYNEQFF; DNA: TGCGCCAGCAGCTTGGTCAGCGGAAGCTCCTACAATGAGCAGTTCTTC
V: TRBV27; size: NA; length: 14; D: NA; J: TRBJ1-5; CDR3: CASSAYEGSQPQHF; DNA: TGTGCCAGCAGTGCGTACGAGGGTAGTCAGCCCCAGCATTTT
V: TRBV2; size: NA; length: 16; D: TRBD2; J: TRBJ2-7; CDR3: CASRGTSGGLRNEQYF; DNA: TGTGCCAGCAGGGGGACTAGCGGGGGGCTGAGGAACGAGCAGTACTTC
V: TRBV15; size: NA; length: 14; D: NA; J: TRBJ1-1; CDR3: CATSRDRGGDRAFF; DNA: TGTGCCACCAGCAGAGATAGGGGGGGCGACCGAGCTTTCTTT
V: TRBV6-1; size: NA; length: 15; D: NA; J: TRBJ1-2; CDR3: CASSETPGINYGYTF; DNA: TGTGCCAGCAGTGAAACCCCAGGGATCAACTATGGCTACACCTTC
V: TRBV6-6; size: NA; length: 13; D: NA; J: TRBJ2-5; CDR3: CASSSGVGVTQYF; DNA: TGTGCCAGCAGTTCGGGGGTCGGTGTGACCCAGTACTTC
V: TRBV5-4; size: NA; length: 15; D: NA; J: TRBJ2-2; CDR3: CASSLGRGKAGELFF; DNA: TGTGCCAGCAGCTTGGGGCGGGGAAAGGCCGGGGAGCTGTTTTTT
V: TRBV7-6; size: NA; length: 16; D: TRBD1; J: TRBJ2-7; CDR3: CASSPHGQGATYEQYF; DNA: TGTGCCAGCAGCCCCCACGGACAGGGGGCGACGTACGAGCAGTACTTC
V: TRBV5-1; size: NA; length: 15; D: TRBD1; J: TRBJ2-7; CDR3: CASSLRDRDLWGQYF; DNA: TGCGCCAGCAGCTTGCGGGACAGGGACCTCTGGGGGCAGTACTTC
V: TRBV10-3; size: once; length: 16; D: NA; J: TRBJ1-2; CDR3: CAINESGAAGTYGYTF; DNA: TGTGCCATCAATGAGTCTGGTGCGGCTGGCACTTATGGCTACACCTTC
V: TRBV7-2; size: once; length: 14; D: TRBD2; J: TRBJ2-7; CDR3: CASSLERGAYEQYF; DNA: TGTGCCAGCAGCTTGGAGCGGGGAGCCTACGAGCAGTACTTC
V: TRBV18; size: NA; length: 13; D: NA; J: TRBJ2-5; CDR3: CASSPPQGGTQYF; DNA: TGTGCCAGCTCACCACCCCAGGGAGGGACCCAGTACTTC
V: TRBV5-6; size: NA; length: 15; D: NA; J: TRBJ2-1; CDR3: CASSLTGLGYNEQFF; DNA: TGTGCCAGCAGCTTGACCGGGCTAGGCTACAATGAGCAGTTCTTC
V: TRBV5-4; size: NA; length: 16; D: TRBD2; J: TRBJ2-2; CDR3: CASSPTTSGRPGELFF; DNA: TGTGCCAGCAGCCCAACGACTAGCGGGAGACCCGGGGAGCTGTTTTTT
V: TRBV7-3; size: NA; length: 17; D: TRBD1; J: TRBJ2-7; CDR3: CASSLQAGTGGPYEQYF; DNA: TGTGCCAGCAGCCTCCAAGCCGGGACAGGGGGCCCCTACGAGCAGTACTTC
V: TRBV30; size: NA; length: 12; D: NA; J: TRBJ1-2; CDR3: CAWSYGGYGYTF; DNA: TGTGCCTGGTCATATGGCGGATACGGCTACACCTTC
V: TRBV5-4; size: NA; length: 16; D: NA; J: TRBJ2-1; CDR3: CASSLDGVTRGDEQFF; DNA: TGTGCCAGCAGCTTGGATGGCGTCACTAGAGGAGATGAGCAGTTCTTC
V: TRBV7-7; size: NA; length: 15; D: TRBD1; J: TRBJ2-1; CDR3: CASSPSQGAYNEQFF; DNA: TGTGCTAGCAGCCCTAGCCAGGGGGCGTACAATGAGCAGTTCTTC
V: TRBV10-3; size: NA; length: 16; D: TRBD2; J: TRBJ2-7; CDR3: CAISESTISGARKRYF; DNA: TGTGCCATCAGTGAGTCTACGATTAGCGGGGCGCGAAAGAGGTACTTC
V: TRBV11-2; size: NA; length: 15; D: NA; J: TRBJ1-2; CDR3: CASSYSGGSSYGYTF; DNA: TGTGCCAGCAGCTATTCCGGGGGCAGCTCCTATGGCTACACCTTC
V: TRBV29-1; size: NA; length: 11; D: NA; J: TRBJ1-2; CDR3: CSVEELYGYTF; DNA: TGCAGCGTTGAGGAATTATATGGCTACACCTTC